The T cell receptor (beta chain) under discussion was sequenced for a study of CD8 T cells in Susac syndrome. It was with random hexamers that about 0.45 to 1 ug RNA was reverse transcribed. MiXCR, applied by TCRdb to the immunoSEQ multiplex PCR reads, yields one record per CDR3 protein. The table lists 200,000 or so distinct CDR3 sequences, around 95% of them singletons. The TEMRA cells underwent FACS enrichment, while the CD8+ and CD4+ T cells underwent negative isolation. The sample taken for sequencing was CD4+ T cells from PBMCs. This TCR was recovered from a human donor with Susac syndrome.

In DNA, the CDR3 is TGCAGTGCTAGATCGGACAGGGGTGGTCAGCCCCAGCATTTT. Amino acids: CSARSDRGGQPQHF. The J gene is TRBJ1-5, the V gene TRBV20-1; 9 bases are shared with TRBD1. Germline lookup yields CDR1 DFQATT and CDR2 SNEGSKA (reference sequence). The junction had 5 bases not matched to a gene; V was cut back by 2 bases and J by 6 bases. The CDR3 is 14 amino acids.